The 27 T cell receptor beta chains below come from one sample, sequenced in a study of early stage breast cancer tumors (dated by TCRdb to about 2017). Receptor amplification or capture employed the immunoSEQ multiplex PCR assay. TCRdb took this table from immuneACCESS and kept in-frame rearrangements with V and J called. Such tables lack part of the clones; where checked against another copy, unresolved V genes explain under half of the gap, and the rest is unexplained. A total of under 35,000 clones appear in this sample, 84% of them only once. The biggest ten clones account for around 10% of the sample. The specimen sequenced was blood. These receptors were taken from a person between 45 and 65 years old with breast cancer.

The chain is built from TRBV6-5 and TRBJ2-1; D gene unclear. The CDR3 contains 15 residues. Per germline, CDR1 MNHEY and CDR2 SVGAGI. V was trimmed by 2 bases and J by 5 bases, leaving 13 bases between them. CDR3 residues: CASSYPPFGHNEQFF. CDR3 DNA: TGTGCCAGCAGTTACCCCCCGTTTGGTCACAATGAGCAGTTCTTC.

This rearrangement joins TRBV19 to TRBJ1-1; weak D call: TRBD1 (6 bases). V dropped 6 bases and J dropped 6 bases, with 14 bases sitting between them. Germline V gene sequence: CDR1 LNHDA, CDR2 SQIVND (reference sequence). The CDR3 runs 13 residues. The CDR3 loop is CASSQQGPAEAFF. The CDR3 coding sequence is TGTGCCAGTAGCCAACAGGGACCTGCTGAAGCTTTCTTT.

The chain uses TRBV7-9 and TRBJ1-4; D gene ambiguous. CDR1 and CDR2 from the germline V gene are SEHNR and FQNEAQ (reference sequence). Deletions cut 4 bases from V and 7 bases from J, with 22 bases between. The CDR3 length is 17 residues. Written as DNA, the CDR3 is TGTGCCAGCAGCTCCTCGGGCCTACTACTAGGTGGTGAAAAACTGTTTTTT. Translating gives CASSSSGLLLGGEKLFF. Supplemented by reference TRBV7-9 and TRBJ1-4, the full variable domain reads DTGVSQNPRHKITKRGQNVTFRCDPISEHNRLYWYRQTLGQGPEFLTYFQNEAQLEKSRLLSDRFSAERPKGSFSTLEIQRTEQGDSAMYLCASSSSGLLLGGEKLFFGSGTQLSVL.

The chain employs TRBV5-5 and TRBJ1-6, with unresolved D. With 5 bases removed from V and 9 bases from J, the gap between germline ends came to 12 bases. Germline V gene sequence: CDR1 SGHKS, CDR2 YYEKEE (reference sequence). The CDR3 has 13 amino acids. CDR3 residues: CASREGWGSPLHF. The CDR3 coding sequence is TGTGCCAGCAGGGAGGGATGGGGTTCACCCCTCCACTTT.

V gene TRBV5-6 combines with J gene TRBJ2-7, with D unclear. CDR1 SGHDT and CDR2 YYEEEE come from the germline V gene. V gave up 2 bases and J gave up 0 bases, with 3 bases separating them. This CDR3 contains 12 residues. The CDR3 DNA reads TGTGCCAGCAGCTTCGTCTCCTACGAGCAGTACTTC. Translating it yields CASSFVSYEQYF.

The chain carries TRBV19 and TRBJ1-2; D is ambiguous. The CDR3 loop spans 14 amino acids. From germline, CDR1 is LNHDA and CDR2 SQIVND (reference sequence). Trimming pared 6 bases from V and 8 bases from J, leaving 19 bases between. The CDR3 region has the DNA TGTGCCAGTAGGACAACGCCTCGGGGTGGCGGCTACACCTTC. It specifies CASRTTPRGGGYTF.

The V and J genes are TRBV19 and TRBJ1-4; the match to TRBD1 covers 8 bases. The CDR3 totals 13 residues. V trimming: 3 bases; J trimming: 10 bases; junction bases outside the gene matches: 4. The germline CDR1 and CDR2 sequences are LNHDA and SQIVND (reference sequence). The CDR3 is CASSMDRVAKLFF. The CDR3 DNA is TGTGCCAGTAGTATGGACAGGGTGGCAAAACTGTTTTTT.

The V gene is TRBV5-1, the J gene TRBJ1-6; a possible D gene is TRBD1 (6 bases). The CDR3 totals 16 residues. V was shortened by 4 bases and J by 1 base, with 12 bases between the two germline ends. Germline V lookup: CDR1 SGHRS, CDR2 YFSETQ. The CDR3: CASSQKTGSYNSPLHF. DNA for the CDR3: TGCGCCAGCAGCCAAAAGACAGGATCCTATAATTCACCCCTCCACTTT. The complete variable domain, with remaining parts taken from reference TRBV5-1 and TRBJ1-6, reads KAGVTQTPRYLIKTRGQQVTLSCSPISGHRSVSWYQQTPGQGLQFLFEYFSETQRNKGNFPGRFSGRQFSNSRSEMNVSTLELGDSALYLCASSQKTGSYNSPLHFGNGTRLTVT.

The CDR3 sequence is CASSPLDKADYGYTF. CDR3 nucleotide sequence: TGTGCCAGCTCACCGCTGGACAAGGCGGACTATGGCTACACCTTC. V and J are TRBV18 and TRBJ1-2, with D maybe TRBD1 (5 bases). CDR1 KGHSH and CDR2 LQKENI come from the germline V gene. This CDR3 is 15 amino acids long. Between the trimmed V and J ends, which lost 3 bases and 3 bases, there was a span of 14 bases.

This chain links TRBV9 with TRBJ2-2; 7 bases align to TRBD2. The CDR3 sequence is 16 residues long. The V gene's germline CDR1 is SGDLS and CDR2 YYNGEE. Trimming at V came to 4 bases and at J to 4 bases, leaving 10 bases not matched to a gene. The CDR3 protein is CASSYQGGGGTGELFF. In nucleotides, the CDR3 is TGTGCCAGCAGCTACCAGGGCGGGGGTGGCACCGGGGAGCTGTTTTTT. The full variable domain, in which reference TRBV9 and TRBJ2-2 provide the parts outside the CDR3, is DSGVTQTPKHLITATGQRVTLRCSPRSGDLSVYWYQQSLDQGLQFLIQYYNGEERAKGNILERFSAQQFPDLHSELNLSSLELGDSALYFCASSYQGGGGTGELFFGEGSRLTVL.

This chain's CDR3 is CASNIGGRRGEQFF. CDR3 DNA: TGTGCCAGCAACATCGGGGGGCGCCGGGGTGAGCAGTTCTTC. The chain joins TRBV11-2 to TRBJ2-1; D may be TRBD2 (7 bases). The CDR3 contains 14 residues. The germline V gene encodes CDR1 SGHAT and CDR2 FQNNGV. V lost 7 bases to trimming and J lost 9 bases, with 19 bases between them.

The chain carries TRBV5-3 and TRBJ1-1; D remains ambiguous. TRBV5-3 is identified as an open reading frame with a role that is uncertain. The CDR3 is made up of 16 amino acids. V was pared by 4 bases and J by 0 bases, with 16 bases between. The CDR3 reads CARSGRGGGMNTEAFF. CDR3 nucleotide sequence: TGTGCCAGAAGCGGCCGGGGAGGCGGGATGAACACTGAAGCTTTCTTT.

The chain links TRBV7-2 to TRBJ2-7; the D call may be TRBD1 or TRBD2 (5 bases each). Looked up from germline, CDR1 is SGHTA and CDR2 is FQGNSA. V was pared by 4 bases and J by 0 bases, with 13 bases between. This CDR3 contains 15 residues. The CDR3 coding sequence is TGTGCCAGCAGCTCCCCTTGGGGGAGCTCCTACGAGCAGTACTTC. Protein sequence: CASSSPWGSSYEQYF.

This clone was picked up a small number of times. This chain joins TRBV9 and TRBJ2-7, with D perhaps being TRBD1 or TRBD2 (5 bases each). CDR1 and CDR2 (germline): SGDLS, YYNGEE. Trimming removed 3 bases at V and 0 bases at J, with 13 bases between. This CDR3 has 15 amino acids. The CDR3 here is CASSASGTLSYEQYF. CDR3 DNA: TGTGCCAGCAGCGCATCCGGGACCCTCTCCTACGAGCAGTACTTC.

The V gene is TRBV5-1, the J gene TRBJ2-2; D unclear. This CDR3 is built from 13 residues. V shed 0 bases and J shed 3 bases, with 3 bases lying between them. Germline V gene data show CDR1 as SGHRS and CDR2 as YFSETQ. For the CDR3, the DNA is TGCGCCAGCAGCTTGGCCTACACCGGGGAGCTGTTTTTT. Protein product: CASSLAYTGELFF. Based on the CDR3 plus reference TRBV5-1 and TRBJ2-2, the full variable domain is KAGVTQTPRYLIKTRGQQVTLSCSPISGHRSVSWYQQTPGQGLQFLFEYFSETQRNKGNFPGRFSGRQFSNSRSEMNVSTLELGDSALYLCASSLAYTGELFFGEGSRLTVL.

CDR3 residues: CASSLKQGAGNEQYF. CDR3 DNA: TGTGCCAGCAGCCTCAAACAGGGGGCTGGTAACGAGCAGTACTTC. The gene calls are TRBV7-3 and TRBJ2-7; 9 nucleotides match TRBD1. Trimming cost V 5 bases and J 5 bases; bases outside gene matches: 10. The CDR3 covers 15 residues. The V gene's germline CDR1 is SGHTA and CDR2 FQGTGA.

J is TRBJ1-1 and V is TRBV5-1; TRBD1 might be the D (5 bases). Germline lookup yields CDR1 SGHRS and CDR2 YFSETQ. This CDR3 has 16 residues. With 4 bases removed from V and 1 base from J, the gap between germline ends came to 17 bases. CDR3 DNA sequence: TGCGCCAGCAGCACGTCGGGGGGTCTGGGGAACACTGAAGCTTTCTTT. It yields the protein CASSTSGGLGNTEAFF.

The chain joins TRBV6-7 to TRBJ1-2; D may be TRBD1 (5 bases). TRBV6-7 is treated as an ORF (open reading frame) with a function not yet certain. The CDR3 contains 14 residues. V lost 4 bases and J lost 8, with 17 bases in between. The DNA of the CDR3 is TGTGCCAGCAGTTCCCAGACAGTTGCAAAAGGCTACACCTTC. Its translation is CASSSQTVAKGYTF.

The CDR3 DNA reads as TGTGCCAGCAGGGGGAACAGACCTCCGAATTCAGATACGCAGTATTTT. This encodes CASRGNRPPNSDTQYF. The chain employs TRBV28 and TRBJ2-3; D is uncertain. The CDR3 is made up of 16 amino acids. V shed 6 bases and J shed 4 bases, with 20 bases lying between them. Germline values: CDR1 MDHEN, CDR2 SYDVKM.

V is TRBV28 and J is TRBJ2-3; D gene uncertain. Germline V lookup: CDR1 MDHEN, CDR2 SYDVKM. This CDR3 region has 12 residues. V was clipped by 7 bases and J by 3 bases, with 8 bases between them. DNA for the CDR3: TGTGCCAGCACCCAGACAACAGATACGCAGTATTTT. Its protein is CASTQTTDTQYF.

V and J are TRBV6-1 and TRBJ2-5, with 10 bases fitting TRBD2. CDR3 size: 15 residues. With V trimmed by 6 bases and J by 3 bases, 7 bases remained unmatched. CDR1 and CDR2 (germline): MNHNS, SASEGT. The CDR3 spells CASRKSSGGEETQYF. For the CDR3, the DNA is TGTGCCAGCAGGAAGTCTAGCGGGGGTGAAGAGACCCAGTACTTC.

The V call is TRBV6-1, the J call TRBJ2-2, with TRBD2 matching 9 bases. The CDR3 runs 15 residues. The ends lost 1 base at V and 6 bases at J; junction bases unmatched: 3. Germline values: CDR1 MNHNS, CDR2 SASEGT. As DNA, the CDR3 is TGTGCCAGCAGTGAAGTGCGGGGGGGCGCCGGGGAGCTGTTTTTT. It translates to CASSEVRGGAGELFF.

The rearrangement joins TRBV29-1 to TRBJ2-5, with TRBD1 identical over 11 bases. The CDR3 consists of 15 residues. The junction had 6 bases not matched to a gene; V was cut back by 0 bases and J by 6 bases. Looked up from germline, CDR1 is SQVTM and CDR2 is ANQGSEA. Here the CDR3 reads CSVEEGTGGRKTQYF. The CDR3 nucleotides are TGCAGCGTTGAAGAGGGGACAGGGGGGAGGAAGACCCAGTACTTC.

This chain joins TRBV7-2 and TRBJ2-7; perhaps TRBD1 as D (5 bases). This CDR3 comprises 12 residues. Germline lookup yields CDR1 SGHTA and CDR2 FQGNSA. With 5 bases removed from V and 6 bases from J, the gap between germline ends came to 11 bases. The CDR3 DNA reads TGTGCCAGCAGCCCGACAGAGGCCGAGCAGTACTTC. It translates to CASSPTEAEQYF. Full variable domain (missing parts from reference TRBV7-2 and TRBJ2-7): GAGVSQSPSNKVTEKGKDVELRCDPISGHTALYWYRQSLGQGLEFLIYFQGNSAPDKSGLPSDRFSAERTGGSVSTLTIQRTQQEDSAVYLCASSPTEAEQYFGPGTRLTVT.

The chain combines TRBV19 with TRBJ2-4, with D hard to call. The CDR3 sequence is 13 residues long. The V gene lost 3 bases and the J gene lost 5 bases, with 8 bases spanning the gap. Germline V CDR1 and CDR2: LNHDA, SQIVND (reference sequence). The CDR3 DNA sequence: TGTGCCAGTAGTATTGGGGTCCAAAACATTCAGTACTTC. This sequence encodes CASSIGVQNIQYF.

This clone was found once. This sequence joins TRBV6-5 and TRBJ1-2; possible D gene TRBD1, 5 bases. The CDR3 is 13 amino acids. With 6 bases removed from V and 5 bases from J, the gap between germline ends came to 13 bases. Germline V lookup: CDR1 MNHEY, CDR2 SVGAGI. DNA of the CDR3: TGTGCCAGCAGGGGGGGTGATTATTATGGCTACACCTTC. It yields the protein CASRGGDYYGYTF.

This clone appeared a single time. The chain uses TRBV4-1 and TRBJ1-1; 9 nucleotides align to TRBD1. The germline V gene encodes CDR1 MGHRA and CDR2 YSYEKL. The length of the CDR3 is 14 residues. J lost 7 bases, V lost 3 bases, and 6 bases had no gene match. The CDR3 spells CASSQVDRGFEAFF. The CDR3 nucleotides read TGCGCCAGCAGCCAGGTGGACAGGGGATTTGAAGCTTTCTTT.